This record covers a single T cell receptor (beta chain). Its specificity is unknown. The sample comes from a study of lymphopenia after photon versus proton radiotherapy. Data came from immunoSEQ multiplex PCR; TCRdb stores just in-frame clones and leaves some out. The sample yields roughly 15,000 clones, under 90% seen once. Findings and limits, study-wide: Relative stability marked proton patients; photon patients lost diversity and naive cells. After the lymphocyte nadir, photon-treated repertoires showed oligoclonal expansion, especially of CD8+ Temra cells.

V was pared by 0 bases and J by 0 bases, with 5 bases between. Germline CDR1 GTSNPN, CDR2 SVGIG (reference sequence). The CDR3 has 14 amino acids. The chain is built from TRBV30 and TRBJ2-2; D call uncertain. The sequenced sample was peripheral blood, obtained from a patient treated with photon-based radiotherapy. This sequence originates from a man between 45 and 60 years old with gastric cancer. CDR3 DNA sequence: TGTGCCTGGAGTGTGGCAGCGAACACCGGGGAGCTGTTTTTT. It translates to CAWSVAANTGELFF.